This T cell receptor beta chain appears in the sequencing data of a study of radiotherapy plus CTLA-4 blockade in lung cancer (dated 2018 in TCRdb). Turning to the overall study: Among the enrolled patients, about 19% had an objective response, and 25% to 35% reached disease control. The investigation overall reported the following: Early dynamic changes in blood T cell clones, together with increased serum interferon-beta after radiation, were reported as the strongest predictors of response. After treatment with radiotherapy and ipilimumab, TCR clones that originated in tumors expanded in peripheral blood.

The library came from the immunoSEQ multiplex PCR assay. The source is immuneACCESS, and TCRdb retained only in-frame sequences with V and J called. Part of the clones is not carried over; for the studies checked, unresolved V genes explain less than half of this, and the remainder is unexplained. This sample is represented by more than 90,000 clones; more than 75% of them were singletons. The biggest ten clones account for around 3% of the sample. On this clone: Its antigen remains unidentified. There are no base qualities to consult, and no much larger clone falls within one base.

The CDR3 starts with the cysteine, ends with the phenylalanine, and has 15 residues. Only the CDR3 DNA is retained, 45 bases long and in frame from the first base. V drops 0 bases and J drops 6 bases, leaving 13 bases in between. CDR1 SNHLY and CDR2 FYNNEI are derived from the germline V gene. Focal radiation therapy combined with CTLA-4 blockade (ipilimumab) was tested in patients with chemo-refractory metastatic non-small-cell lung cancer. The sequencing used peripheral blood, collected from a patient treated with radiotherapy plus ipilimumab. The rearrangement joined TRBV2 to TRBJ2-3; no confident D gene assignment can be made. The TCR originated in a human donor with non-small cell lung cancer that progressed on radiotherapy plus ipilimumab. Some clones in this sample may be carry-over from other donors' samples. The CDR3 protein: CASSEALGGQDTQYF. The DNA sequence reads TGTGCCAGCAGTGAAGCGCTAGGTGGTCAGGATACGCAGTATTTT.